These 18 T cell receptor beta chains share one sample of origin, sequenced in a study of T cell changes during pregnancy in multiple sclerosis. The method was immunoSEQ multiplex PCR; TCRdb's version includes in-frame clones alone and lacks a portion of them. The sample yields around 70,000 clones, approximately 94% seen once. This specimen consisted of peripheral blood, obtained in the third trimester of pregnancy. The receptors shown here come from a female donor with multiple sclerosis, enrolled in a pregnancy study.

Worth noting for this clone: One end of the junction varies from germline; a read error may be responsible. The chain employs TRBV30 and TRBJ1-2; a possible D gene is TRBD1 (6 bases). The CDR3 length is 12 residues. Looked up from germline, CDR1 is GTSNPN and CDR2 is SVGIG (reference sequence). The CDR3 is CYYIGGSDGYTF. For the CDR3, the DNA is TGCTATTATATAGGGGGTTCCGATGGCTACACCTTC.

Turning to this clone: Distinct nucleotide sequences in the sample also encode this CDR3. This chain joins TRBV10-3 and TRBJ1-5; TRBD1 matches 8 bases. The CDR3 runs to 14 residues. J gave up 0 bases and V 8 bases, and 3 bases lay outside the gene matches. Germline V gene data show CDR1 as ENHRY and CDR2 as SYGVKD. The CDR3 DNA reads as TGTGCCATCGGGACAGGAGATAGCAATCAGCCCCAGCATTTT. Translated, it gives CAIGTGDSNQPQHF.

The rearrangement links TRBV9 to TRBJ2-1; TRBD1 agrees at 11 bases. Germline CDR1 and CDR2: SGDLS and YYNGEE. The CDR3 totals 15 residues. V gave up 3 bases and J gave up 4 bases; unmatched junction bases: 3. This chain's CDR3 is CASSGGQGGYNEQFF. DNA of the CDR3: TGTGCCAGCAGCGGGGGACAGGGGGGATACAATGAGCAGTTCTTC.

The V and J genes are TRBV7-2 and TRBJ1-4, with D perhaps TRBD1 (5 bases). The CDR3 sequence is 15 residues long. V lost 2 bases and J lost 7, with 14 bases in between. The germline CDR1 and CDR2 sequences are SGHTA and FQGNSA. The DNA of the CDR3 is TGTGCCAGCAGCTTAAGCAGGGATCTGGGTGAAAAACTGTTTTTT. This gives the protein CASSLSRDLGEKLFF.

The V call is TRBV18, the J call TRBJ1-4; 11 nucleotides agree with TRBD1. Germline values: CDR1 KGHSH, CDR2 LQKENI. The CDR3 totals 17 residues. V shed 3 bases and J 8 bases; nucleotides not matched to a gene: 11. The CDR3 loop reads CASSPDRGQAGREKLFF. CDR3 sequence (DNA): TGTGCCAGCTCACCGGACAGGGGGCAGGCTGGTCGGGAAAAACTGTTTTTT. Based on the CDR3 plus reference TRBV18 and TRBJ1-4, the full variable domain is NAGVMQNPRHLVRRRGQEARLRCSPMKGHSHVYWYRQLPEEGLKFMVYLQKENIIDESGMPKERFSAEFPKEGPSILRIQQVVRGDSAAYFCASSPDRGQAGREKLFFGSGTQLSVL.

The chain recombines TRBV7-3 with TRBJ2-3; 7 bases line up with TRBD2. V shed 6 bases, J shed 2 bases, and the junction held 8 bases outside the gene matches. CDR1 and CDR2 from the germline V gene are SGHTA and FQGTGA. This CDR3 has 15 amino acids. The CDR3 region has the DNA TGTGCCAGCAGTGCCTGGGGGGGGAACACAGATACGCAGTATTTT. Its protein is CASSAWGGNTDTQYF.

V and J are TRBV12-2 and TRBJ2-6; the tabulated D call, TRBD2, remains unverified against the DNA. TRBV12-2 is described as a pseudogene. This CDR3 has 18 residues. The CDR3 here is CASRRPVTPQSRANVLTF. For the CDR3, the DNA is TGTGCAAGTCGCCGACCGGTGACTCCACAAAGTCGGGCCAACGTCCTGACTTTC.

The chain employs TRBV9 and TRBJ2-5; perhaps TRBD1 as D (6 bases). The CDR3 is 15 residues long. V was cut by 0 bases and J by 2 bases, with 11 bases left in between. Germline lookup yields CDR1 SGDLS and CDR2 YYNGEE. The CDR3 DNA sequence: TGTGCCAGCAGCGTAGGGAGGACAGTACAAGAGACCCAGTACTTC. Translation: CASSVGRTVQETQYF.

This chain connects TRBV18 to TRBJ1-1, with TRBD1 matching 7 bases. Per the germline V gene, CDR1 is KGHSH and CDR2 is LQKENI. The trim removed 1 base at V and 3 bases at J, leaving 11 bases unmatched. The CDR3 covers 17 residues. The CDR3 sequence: CASSPLQGRRMDTEAFF. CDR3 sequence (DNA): TGTGCCAGCTCACCACTACAGGGGAGGCGGATGGACACTGAAGCTTTCTTT.

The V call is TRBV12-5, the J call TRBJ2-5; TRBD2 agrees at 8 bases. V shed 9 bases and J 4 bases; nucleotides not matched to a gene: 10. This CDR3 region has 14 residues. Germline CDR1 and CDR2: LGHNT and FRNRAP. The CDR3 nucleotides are TGTGCTAGCGCCGGGACTAGGGGTAGAGAGACCCAGTACTTC. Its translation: CASAGTRGRETQYF.

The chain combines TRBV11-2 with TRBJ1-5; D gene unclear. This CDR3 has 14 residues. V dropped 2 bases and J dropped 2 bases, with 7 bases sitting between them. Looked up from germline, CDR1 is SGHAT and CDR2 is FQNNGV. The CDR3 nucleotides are TGTGCCAGCAGCTTAACCACGGGCAATCAGCCCCAGCATTTT. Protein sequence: CASSLTTGNQPQHF.

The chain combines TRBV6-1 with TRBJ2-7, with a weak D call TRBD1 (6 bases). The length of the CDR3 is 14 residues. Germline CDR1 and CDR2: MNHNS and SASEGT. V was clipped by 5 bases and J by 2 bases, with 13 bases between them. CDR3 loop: CASSNPGHPYEQYF. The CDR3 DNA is TGTGCCAGCAGTAACCCGGGACACCCCTACGAGCAGTACTTC.

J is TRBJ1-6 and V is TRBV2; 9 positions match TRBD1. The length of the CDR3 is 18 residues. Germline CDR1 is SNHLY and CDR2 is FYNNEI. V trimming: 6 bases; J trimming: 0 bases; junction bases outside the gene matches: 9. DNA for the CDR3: TGTGCCAGCAGATCGAGGGCGACAGGGGGCTCCTATAATTCACCCCTCCACTTT. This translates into CASRSRATGGSYNSPLHF. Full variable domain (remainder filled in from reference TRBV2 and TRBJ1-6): EPEVTQTPSHQVTQMGQEVILRCVPISNHLYFYWYRQILGQKVEFLVSFYNNEISEKSEIFDDQFSVERPDGSNFTLKIRSTKLEDSAMYFCASRSRATGGSYNSPLHFGNGTRLTVT.

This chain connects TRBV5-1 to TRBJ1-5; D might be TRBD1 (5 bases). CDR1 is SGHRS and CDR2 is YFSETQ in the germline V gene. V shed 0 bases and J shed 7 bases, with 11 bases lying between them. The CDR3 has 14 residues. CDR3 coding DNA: TGCGCCAGCAGCTTGGCCCCGGGGGACCAGCCCCAGCATTTT. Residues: CASSLAPGDQPQHF.

This CDR3 is CASSHTRNYGYTF. The CDR3 coding sequence is TGTGCCAGCAGCCATACAAGAAACTATGGCTACACCTTC. The J gene is TRBJ1-2, the V gene TRBV14; the D is unclear. This CDR3 has 13 amino acids. Germline loops: CDR1 SGHDN, CDR2 FVKESK. Trimming removed 3 bases from V and 2 bases from J, with 7 bases in between.

The CDR3 nucleotides are TGTGCCACCAGCACTAACAGACGGGGAATCTACGAGCAGTACTTC. Translating gives CATSTNRRGIYEQYF. J is TRBJ2-7 and V is TRBV15, with a weak D call TRBD2 (5 bases). Germline CDR1 reads LNHNV; CDR2 reads YYDKDF (reference sequence). Trimming took off 4 bases at V and 3 bases at J, with 16 bases between the two ends. CDR3 size: 15 residues.

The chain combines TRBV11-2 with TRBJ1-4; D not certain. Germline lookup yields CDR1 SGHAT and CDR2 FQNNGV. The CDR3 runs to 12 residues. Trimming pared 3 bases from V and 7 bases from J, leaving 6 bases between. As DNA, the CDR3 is TGTGCCAGCAGCTTTTCGGGTGAAAAACTGTTTTTT. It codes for CASSFSGEKLFF.

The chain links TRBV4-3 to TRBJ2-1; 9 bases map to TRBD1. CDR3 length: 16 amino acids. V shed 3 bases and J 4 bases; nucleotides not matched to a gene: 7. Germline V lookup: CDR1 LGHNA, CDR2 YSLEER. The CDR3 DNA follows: TGCGCCAGCAGCCAGGGTACAGGGGGCGAGTACAATGAGCAGTTCTTC. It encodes CASSQGTGGEYNEQFF.